This record concerns one T cell receptor (beta chain) sequence. Its antigen is undetermined. These data belong to a study of type 1 and type 2 diabetes patients. Study summary: The cohort mixed type 1 diabetes, type 2 diabetes and nondiabetic donors.

Amplification started from genomic DNA. The TCR beta CDR3 region was amplified using 30 forward and 13 reverse primers. One entry per CDR3 protein, called by TCRdb with MiXCR from the multiplex PCR reads. The data hold 250,000 or so distinct CDR3 sequences, with around 47% observed a single time. The germline V and J ends were trimmed by 6 bases and 13 bases, with 15 bases remaining between them. The CDR3 has 11 residues. Germline assignment: CDR1 SNHLY and CDR2 FYNNEI. Regarding the study as a whole: A median of one highly-expanded CD4+ clone, covering approximately 4.1% of reads, occurred in type 2 diabetes.

The sequence was obtained from a man younger than 35 with type 2 diabetes. The chain is built from TRBV2 and TRBJ1-2; TRBD1 is a possible D gene (5 bases). The source material was peripheral blood mononuclear cells (PBMCs). CDR3 coding DNA: TGTGCCAGCAGCCGTACCGGGACCACCACCTTC. This encodes CASSRTGTTTF.